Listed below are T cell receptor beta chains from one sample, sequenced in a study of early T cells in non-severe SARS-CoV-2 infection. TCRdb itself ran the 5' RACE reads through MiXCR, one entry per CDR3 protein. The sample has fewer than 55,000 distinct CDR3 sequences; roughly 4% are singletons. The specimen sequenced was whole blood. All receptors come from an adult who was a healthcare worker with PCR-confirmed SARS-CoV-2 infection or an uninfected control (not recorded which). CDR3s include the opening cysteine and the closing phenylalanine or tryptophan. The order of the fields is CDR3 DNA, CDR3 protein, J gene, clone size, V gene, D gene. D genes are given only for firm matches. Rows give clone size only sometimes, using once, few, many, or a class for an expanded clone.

TGTGCCTGGAGTGTAGGAACAGGCACAGATACGCAGTATTTT | CAWSVGTGTDTQYF | TRBJ2-3 | . | TRBV30 | .
TGTGCTAGCAGCGGGACTAGCGGCCCCCAAGAGACCCAGTACTTC | CASSGTSGPQETQYF | TRBJ2-5 | few | TRBV7-7 | TRBD2
TGTGCCAGCAGCCAAGGGCTAGCGGGAGCCTACGAGCAGTACTTC | CASSQGLAGAYEQYF | TRBJ2-7 | . | TRBV3-1 | TRBD2
TGTGCCAGCAGCCCGCGGACTAGCGGGGGCCACAATGAGCAGTTCTTC | CASSPRTSGGHNEQFF | TRBJ2-1 | . | TRBV7-6 | TRBD2
TGTGCCAGCAGCTTAGGCTGGGGACGAAGTGAGCAGTTCTTC | CASSLGWGRSEQFF | TRBJ2-1 | many | TRBV7-6 | .
TGTGCCAGCAGCTTAGCCCCCGGCAGGACGGATGGCTACACCTTC | CASSLAPGRTDGYTF | TRBJ1-2 | many | TRBV11-2 | .
TGTGCCAGCAGCCCGACAGAAATACTCGTCGATAATTCACCCCTCCACTTT | CASSPTEILVDNSPLHF | TRBJ1-6 | . | TRBV3-1 | .
TGTGCCAGCAGCGAGACAGCATCCTCCTCTGGGGCCAACGTCCTGACTTTC | CASSETASSSGANVLTF | TRBJ2-6 | many | TRBV9 | .
TGTGCCAGCAGCTCGGACGGCTACGAGCAGTACTTC | CASSSDGYEQYF | TRBJ2-7 | many | TRBV7-9 | .
TGCGCCAGCAGCTTGGGACTATCTTACACCGGGGAGCTGTTTTTT | CASSLGLSYTGELFF | TRBJ2-2 | many | TRBV5-1 | .
TGTGCCAGCACCAACCCGGGAGGGTCTGGCTACACCTTC | CASTNPGGSGYTF | TRBJ1-2 | many | TRBV6-5 | .
TGTGCCAGCTCACCAGGTGCGGGACACCTTAACTATGGCTACACCTTC | CASSPGAGHLNYGYTF | TRBJ1-2 | many | TRBV18 | .
TGTGCCAGCAGTTTATGGGGGGTCGATGGCTACACCTTC | CASSLWGVDGYTF | TRBJ1-2 | many | TRBV27 | .
TGTGCCAGTAGTCCTAGCGGGAGTCCCTACGAGCAGTACTTC | CASSPSGSPYEQYF | TRBJ2-7 | many | TRBV19 | TRBD2
TGTGCCAGCAGCCCGCGCGGGGGACAGCCGATTTACGAGCAGTACTTC | CASSPRGGQPIYEQYF | TRBJ2-7 | many | TRBV5-5 | .
TGTGCCAGCAGCTTCCAGTCGGTGCAGTTCTTC | CASSFQSVQFF | TRBJ2-1 | many | TRBV13 | .
TGTGCAACCGACGGCTCCCAAAGGGGGGGCCCCAATGAGCAGTTCTTC | CATDGSQRGGPNEQFF | TRBJ2-1 | many | TRBV19 | .
TGCGCCAGCAGACCATCAGGAACCTACGAGCAGTACTTC | CASRPSGTYEQYF | TRBJ2-7 | many | TRBV5-1 | .
TGCAGTGCTATTCTGGATACCTACAATGAGCAGTTCTTC | CSAILDTYNEQFF | TRBJ2-1 | many | TRBV20-1 | .
TGTGCCAGCAGCACTAGCGGGAGTAACGGGGAGCTGTTTTTT | CASSTSGSNGELFF | TRBJ2-2 | few | TRBV7-3 | TRBD2
TGTGCCAGCAGTTACTCGACGGGCTACGAGCAGTACTTC | CASSYSTGYEQYF | TRBJ2-7 | few | TRBV6-5 | .
TGTGCCAGCTCCCCCACCACAGGCCTGGCTGGGGCCAACGTCCTGACTTTC | CASSPTTGLAGANVLTF | TRBJ2-6 | many | TRBV18 | .
TGTGCCAGTAGTATCGGGACAGGGGGGACCTACGAGCAGTACTTC | CASSIGTGGTYEQYF | TRBJ2-7 | many | TRBV19 | TRBD1
TGTGCCAGCTCACCAAGTCTAGCGGCCTCCTACGAGCAGTACTTC | CASSPSLAASYEQYF | TRBJ2-7 | many | TRBV18 | TRBD2
TGCAGTGCTAATACAGGGGGCGCGGGCGGCTACACCTTC | CSANTGGAGGYTF | TRBJ1-2 | many | TRBV20-1 | TRBD1
TGTGCCAGCAGCTTAGTTCAGGGGGTGAACACTGAAGCTTTCTTT | CASSLVQGVNTEAFF | TRBJ1-1 | . | TRBV11-2 | TRBD1
TGTGCCAGCAGTCCCCTCGTAATGGGACTAGCGGGCCACTACAATGAGCAGTTCTTC | CASSPLVMGLAGHYNEQFF | TRBJ2-1 | many | TRBV25-1 | TRBD2
TGCGCCAGCAGCCAGAGCCCACCAAGATATACGACAGTGCCGCCACTGGAAAAACTGTTTTTT | CASSQSPPRYTTVPPLEKLFF | TRBJ1-4 | . | TRBV4-1 | .
TGTGCCAGCAAGTTCGTAGGCGAGCAGTACTTC | CASKFVGEQYF | TRBJ2-7 | . | TRBV2 | .